This T cell receptor beta chain was obtained from a study of shared clonotypes between healthy human individuals. Libraries were prepared by immunoSEQ multiplex PCR; TCRdb keeps only in-frame clonotypes and omits some of them. The sample includes 1.4 million or so clones, approximately 98.5% of them seen just once. CDR1 and CDR2 from the germline V gene are MDHEN and SYDVKM. The CDR3 covers 14 residues. V lost 6 bases to trimming and J lost 2 bases, with 13 bases between them. The specimen was naive CD4+ T cells sorted from blood. The subset here: CD45RA+ positively selected. This sequence was found in a man aged 25-40 years in good health. The chain joins TRBV28 to TRBJ1-1; no clear D gene. CDR3 in amino acids: CASSLSPLNTEAFF. CDR3 coding DNA: TGTGCCAGCAGCCTTAGCCCCCTAAACACTGAAGCTTTCTTT.